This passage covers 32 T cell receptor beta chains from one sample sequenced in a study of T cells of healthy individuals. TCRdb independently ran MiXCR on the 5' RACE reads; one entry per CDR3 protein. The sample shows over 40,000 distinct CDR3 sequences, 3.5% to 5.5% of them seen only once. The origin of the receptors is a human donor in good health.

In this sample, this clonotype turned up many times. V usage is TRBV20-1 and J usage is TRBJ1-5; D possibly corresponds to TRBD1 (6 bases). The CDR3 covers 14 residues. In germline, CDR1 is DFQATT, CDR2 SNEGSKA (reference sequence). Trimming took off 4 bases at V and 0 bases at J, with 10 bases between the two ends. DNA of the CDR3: TGCAGTGCTACCCAGGGGTCTAGCAATCAGCCCCAGCATTTT. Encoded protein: CSATQGSSNQPQHF.

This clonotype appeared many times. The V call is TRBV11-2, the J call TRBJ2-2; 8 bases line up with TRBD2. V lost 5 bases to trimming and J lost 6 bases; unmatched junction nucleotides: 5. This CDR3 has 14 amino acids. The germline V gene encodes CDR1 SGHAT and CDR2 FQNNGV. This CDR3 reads CASSPGLVAGELFF. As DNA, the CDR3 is TGTGCCAGCAGCCCGGGACTAGTCGCCGGGGAGCTGTTTTTT.

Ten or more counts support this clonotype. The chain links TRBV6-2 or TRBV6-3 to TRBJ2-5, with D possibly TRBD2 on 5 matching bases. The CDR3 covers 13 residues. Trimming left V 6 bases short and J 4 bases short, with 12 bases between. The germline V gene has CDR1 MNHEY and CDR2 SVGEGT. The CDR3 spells CASRVWTSETQYF. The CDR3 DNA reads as TGTGCCAGCAGGGTCTGGACTTCAGAGACCCAGTACTTC.

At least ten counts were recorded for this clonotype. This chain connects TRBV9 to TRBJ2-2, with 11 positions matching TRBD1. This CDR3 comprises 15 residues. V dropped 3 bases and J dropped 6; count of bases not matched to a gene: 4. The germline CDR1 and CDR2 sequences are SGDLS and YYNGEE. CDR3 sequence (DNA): TGTGCCAGCAGCGCCGGGACAGGGGGATCCGGGGAGCTGTTTTTT. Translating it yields CASSAGTGGSGELFF.

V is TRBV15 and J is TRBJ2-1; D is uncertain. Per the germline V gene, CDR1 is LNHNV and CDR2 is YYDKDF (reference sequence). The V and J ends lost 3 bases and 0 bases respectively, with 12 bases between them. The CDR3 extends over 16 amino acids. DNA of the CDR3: TGTGCCACCAGCAGGGCCTCAGCGTACTCCTACAATGAGCAGTTCTTC. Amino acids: CATSRASAYSYNEQFF.

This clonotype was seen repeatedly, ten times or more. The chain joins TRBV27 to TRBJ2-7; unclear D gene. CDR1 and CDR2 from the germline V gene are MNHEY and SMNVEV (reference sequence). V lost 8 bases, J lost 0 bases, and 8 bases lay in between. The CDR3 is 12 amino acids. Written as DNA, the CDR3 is TGTGCCAGCGGAATGGGCTCCTACGAGCAGTACTTC. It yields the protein CASGMGSYEQYF.

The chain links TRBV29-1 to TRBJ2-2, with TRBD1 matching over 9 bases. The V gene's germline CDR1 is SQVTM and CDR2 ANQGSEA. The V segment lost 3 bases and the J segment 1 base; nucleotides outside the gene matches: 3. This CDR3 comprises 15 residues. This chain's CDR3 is CSVEPGQGNTGELFF. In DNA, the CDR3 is TGCAGCGTTGAGCCGGGACAGGGGAACACCGGGGAGCTGTTTTTT.

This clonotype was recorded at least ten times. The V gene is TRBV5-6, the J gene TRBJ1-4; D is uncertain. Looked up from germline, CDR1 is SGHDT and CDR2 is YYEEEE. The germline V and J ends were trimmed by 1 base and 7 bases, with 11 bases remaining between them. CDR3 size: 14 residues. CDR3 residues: CASSLIGLGEKLFF. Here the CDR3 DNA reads TGTGCCAGCAGCTTGATTGGGTTAGGTGAAAAACTGTTTTTT.

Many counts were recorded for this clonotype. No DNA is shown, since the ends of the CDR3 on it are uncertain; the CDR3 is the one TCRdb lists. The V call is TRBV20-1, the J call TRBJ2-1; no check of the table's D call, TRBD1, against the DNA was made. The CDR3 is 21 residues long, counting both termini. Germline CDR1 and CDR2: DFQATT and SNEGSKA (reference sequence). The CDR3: CSLLACSASRTGGLCLNEQFF.

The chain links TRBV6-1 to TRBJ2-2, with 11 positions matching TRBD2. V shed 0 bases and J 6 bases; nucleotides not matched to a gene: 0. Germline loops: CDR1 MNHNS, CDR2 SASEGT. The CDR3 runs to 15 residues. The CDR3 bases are TGTGCCAGCAGTGAAGCTAGCGGGGGGGCCGGGGAGCTGTTTTTT. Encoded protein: CASSEASGGAGELFF.

The CDR3 DNA follows: TGTGCCAGCAGTGAGCTCCGGACTAACTATGGCTACACCTTC. It is translated as CASSELRTNYGYTF. The chain joins TRBV2 to TRBJ1-2; no clear D gene. The germline V gene has CDR1 SNHLY and CDR2 FYNNEI. V was cut by 3 bases and J by 0 bases, with 8 bases left in between. The length of the CDR3 is 14 residues. Combining the CDR3 with reference TRBV2 and TRBJ1-2 gives the whole variable domain EPEVTQTPSHQVTQMGQEVILRCVPISNHLYFYWYRQILGQKVEFLVSFYNNEISEKSEIFDDQFSVERPDGSNFTLKIRSTKLEDSAMYFCASSELRTNYGYTFGSGTRLTVV.

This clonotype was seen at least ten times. The CDR3, as DNA: TGTGCCAGCAGTTCTAGCGGGGGCGGCACAGATACGCAGTATTTT. Its translation is CASSSSGGGTDTQYF. The chain joins TRBV27 to TRBJ2-3; TRBD2 matches at 10 bases. The V and J ends lost 4 bases and 1 base, in that order; junction bases with no gene match: 2. The CDR3 is 15 amino acids. Germline V gene lookup returns CDR1 MNHEY and CDR2 SMNVEV (reference sequence).

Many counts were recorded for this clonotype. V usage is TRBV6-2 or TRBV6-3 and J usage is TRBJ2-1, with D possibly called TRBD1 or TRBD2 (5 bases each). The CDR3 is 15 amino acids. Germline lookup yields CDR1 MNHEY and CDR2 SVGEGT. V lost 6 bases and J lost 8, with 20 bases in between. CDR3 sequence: CASRTRGPEKDEQFF. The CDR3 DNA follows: TGTGCCAGCAGAACGAGGGGACCAGAAAAGGATGAGCAGTTCTTC.

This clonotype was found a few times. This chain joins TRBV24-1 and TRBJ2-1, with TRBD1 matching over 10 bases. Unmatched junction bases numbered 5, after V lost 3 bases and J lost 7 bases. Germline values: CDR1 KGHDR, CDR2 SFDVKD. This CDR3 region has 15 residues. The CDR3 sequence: CATSDRTGGFNEQFF. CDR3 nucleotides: TGTGCCACCAGTGATAGGACAGGGGGTTTTAATGAGCAGTTCTTC.

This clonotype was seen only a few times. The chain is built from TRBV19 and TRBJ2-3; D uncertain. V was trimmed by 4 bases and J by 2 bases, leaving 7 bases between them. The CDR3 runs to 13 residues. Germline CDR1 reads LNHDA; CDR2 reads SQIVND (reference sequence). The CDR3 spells CASSTDNTDTQYF. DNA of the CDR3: TGTGCCAGTAGTACTGATAACACAGATACGCAGTATTTT. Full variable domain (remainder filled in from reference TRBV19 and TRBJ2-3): DGGITQSPKYLFRKEGQNVTLSCEQNLNHDAMYWYRQDPGQGLRLIYYSQIVNDFQKGDIAEGYSVSREKKESFPLTVTSAQKNPTAFYLCASSTDNTDTQYFGPGTRLTVL.

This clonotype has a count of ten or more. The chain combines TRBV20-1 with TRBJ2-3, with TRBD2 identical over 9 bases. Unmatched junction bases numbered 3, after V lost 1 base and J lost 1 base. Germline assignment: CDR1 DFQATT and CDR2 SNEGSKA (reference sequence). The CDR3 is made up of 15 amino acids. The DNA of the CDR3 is TGCAGTGCTAGAGTGTCTAGCGGGGGCACAGATACGCAGTATTTT. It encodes CSARVSSGGTDTQYF.

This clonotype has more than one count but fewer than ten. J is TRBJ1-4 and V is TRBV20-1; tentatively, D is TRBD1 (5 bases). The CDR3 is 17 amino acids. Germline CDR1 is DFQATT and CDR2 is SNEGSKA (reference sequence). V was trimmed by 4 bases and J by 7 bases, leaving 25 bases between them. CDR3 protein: CSAKPPTTGLGGEKLFF. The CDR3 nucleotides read TGCAGTGCTAAGCCTCCCACGACGGGACTTGGTGGTGAAAAACTGTTTTTT.

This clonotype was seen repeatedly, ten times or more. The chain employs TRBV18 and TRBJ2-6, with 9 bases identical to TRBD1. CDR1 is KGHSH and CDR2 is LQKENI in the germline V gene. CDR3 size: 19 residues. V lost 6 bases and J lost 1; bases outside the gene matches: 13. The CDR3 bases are TGTGCCAGCTCGCCGGGGACAGGGCCAGCCAGATCTGGGGCCAACGTCCTGACTTTC. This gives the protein CASSPGTGPARSGANVLTF.

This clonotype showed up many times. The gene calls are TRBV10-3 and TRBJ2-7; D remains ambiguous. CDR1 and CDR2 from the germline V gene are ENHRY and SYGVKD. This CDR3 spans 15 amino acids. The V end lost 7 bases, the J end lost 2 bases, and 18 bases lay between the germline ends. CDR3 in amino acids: CAIKQSRYDPYEQYF. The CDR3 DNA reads TGTGCCATCAAGCAGTCCAGGTACGATCCCTACGAGCAGTACTTC.

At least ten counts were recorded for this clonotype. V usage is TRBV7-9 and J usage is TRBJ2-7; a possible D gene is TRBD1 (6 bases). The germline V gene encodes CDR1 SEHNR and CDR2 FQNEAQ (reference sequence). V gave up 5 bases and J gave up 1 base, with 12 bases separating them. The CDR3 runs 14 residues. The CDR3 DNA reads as TGTGCCAGCAGCCCACTGGGACAATCCTACGAGCAGTACTTC. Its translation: CASSPLGQSYEQYF.

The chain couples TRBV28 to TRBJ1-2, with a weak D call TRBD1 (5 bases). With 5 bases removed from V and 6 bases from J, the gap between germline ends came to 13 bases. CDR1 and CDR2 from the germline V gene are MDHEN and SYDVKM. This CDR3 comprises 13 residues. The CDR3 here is CASSEGGADGYTF. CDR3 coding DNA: TGTGCCAGCAGTGAGGGCGGGGCGGATGGCTACACCTTC.

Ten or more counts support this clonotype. The chain's CDR3 is CASKQPGNIQYF. The CDR3 DNA is TGTGCCAGCAAACAGCCCGGAAACATTCAGTACTTC. The chain recombines TRBV12-3 or TRBV12-4 with TRBJ2-4; D remains unclear. Between the trimmed V and J ends, which lost 7 bases and 6 bases, there was a span of 10 bases. The CDR3 extends over 12 amino acids.

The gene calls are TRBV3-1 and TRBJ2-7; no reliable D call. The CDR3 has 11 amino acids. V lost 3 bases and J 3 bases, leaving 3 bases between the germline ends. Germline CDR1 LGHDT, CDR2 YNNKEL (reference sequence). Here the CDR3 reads CASSQLYEQYF. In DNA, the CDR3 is TGTGCCAGCAGCCAGCTCTACGAGCAGTACTTC.

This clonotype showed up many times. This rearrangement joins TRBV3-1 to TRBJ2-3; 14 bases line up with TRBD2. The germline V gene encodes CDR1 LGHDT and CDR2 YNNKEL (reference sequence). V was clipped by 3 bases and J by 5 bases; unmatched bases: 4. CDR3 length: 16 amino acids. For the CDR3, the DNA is TGTGCCAGCAGCCACCGACTAGCGGGGGGGCGAGATACGCAGTATTTT. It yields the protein CASSHRLAGGRDTQYF.

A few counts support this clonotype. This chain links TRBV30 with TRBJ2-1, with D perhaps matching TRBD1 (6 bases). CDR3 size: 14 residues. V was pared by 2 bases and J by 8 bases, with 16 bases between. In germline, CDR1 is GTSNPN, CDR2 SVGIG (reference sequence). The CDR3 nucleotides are TGTGCCTGGAGTAGGGGGTTACGGCTCGATGAGCAGTTCTTC. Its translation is CAWSRGLRLDEQFF.

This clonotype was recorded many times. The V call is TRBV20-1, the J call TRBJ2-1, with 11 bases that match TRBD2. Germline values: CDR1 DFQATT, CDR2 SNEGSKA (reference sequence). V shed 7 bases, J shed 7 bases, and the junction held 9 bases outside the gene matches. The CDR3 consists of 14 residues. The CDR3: CSEAGTSGRNEQFF. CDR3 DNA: TGCAGTGAAGCCGGGACTAGCGGTAGGAATGAGCAGTTCTTC.

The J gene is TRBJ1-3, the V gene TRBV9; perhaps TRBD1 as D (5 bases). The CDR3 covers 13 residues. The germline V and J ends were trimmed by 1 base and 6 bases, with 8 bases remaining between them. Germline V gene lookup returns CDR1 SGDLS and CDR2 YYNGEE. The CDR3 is CASSVQGENTIYF. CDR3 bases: TGTGCCAGCAGCGTACAGGGAGAAAACACCATATATTTT.

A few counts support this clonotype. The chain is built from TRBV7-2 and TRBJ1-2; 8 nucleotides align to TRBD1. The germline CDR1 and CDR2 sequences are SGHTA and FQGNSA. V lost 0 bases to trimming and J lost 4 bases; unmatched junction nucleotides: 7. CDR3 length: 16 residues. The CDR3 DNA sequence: TGTGCCAGCAGCTTAGCTTCGGGACAGGCTACCTATGGCTACACCTTC. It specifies CASSLASGQATYGYTF.

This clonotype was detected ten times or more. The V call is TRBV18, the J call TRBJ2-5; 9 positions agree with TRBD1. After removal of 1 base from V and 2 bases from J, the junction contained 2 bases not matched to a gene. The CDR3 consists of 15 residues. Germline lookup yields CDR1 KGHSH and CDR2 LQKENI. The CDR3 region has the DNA TGTGCCAGCTCACCACGAGGGACAGGGCAAGAGACCCAGTACTTC. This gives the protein CASSPRGTGQETQYF.

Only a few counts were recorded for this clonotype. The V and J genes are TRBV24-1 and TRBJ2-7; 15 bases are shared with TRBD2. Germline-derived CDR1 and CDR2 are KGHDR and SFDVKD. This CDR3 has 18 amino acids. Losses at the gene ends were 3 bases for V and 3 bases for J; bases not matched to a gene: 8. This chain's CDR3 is CATSDGPGLAGGGYEQYF. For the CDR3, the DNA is TGTGCCACCAGTGATGGACCGGGACTAGCGGGAGGAGGCTACGAGCAGTACTTC.

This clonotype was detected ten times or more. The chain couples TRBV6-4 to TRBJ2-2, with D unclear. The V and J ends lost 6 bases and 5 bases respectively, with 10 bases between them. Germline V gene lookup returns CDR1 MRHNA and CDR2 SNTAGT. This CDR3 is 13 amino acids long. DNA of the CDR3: TGTGCCAGCAGCGCCACAGAAACCGGGGAGCTGTTTTTT. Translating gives CASSATETGELFF.

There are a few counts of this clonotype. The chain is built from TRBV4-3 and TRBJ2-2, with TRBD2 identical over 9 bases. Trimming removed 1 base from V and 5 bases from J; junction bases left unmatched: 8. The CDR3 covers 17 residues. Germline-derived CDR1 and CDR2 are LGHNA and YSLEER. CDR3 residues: CASSQASGRSGTGELFF. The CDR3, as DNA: TGCGCCAGCAGCCAAGCCAGCGGGAGGAGCGGAACCGGGGAGCTGTTTTTT.